Reported below is one T cell receptor beta chain. These data come from a study of blood T cell repertoires in COVID-19. V was pared by 3 bases and J by 5 bases, with 7 bases of the junction left unmatched. The V gene's germline CDR1 is SGHKS and CDR2 YYEKEE (reference sequence). CDR3 length equals 14 residues. Assay used: immunoSEQ multiplex PCR; TCRdb lists only in-frame clones, some missing. The top ten clones hold 1.8% of a sample with about 120,000 clones, just over 90% of them seen once. V usage is TRBV5-5 and J usage is TRBJ1-1, with 7 bases identical to TRBD1. This clonotype was obtained from a human donor with active COVID-19. The donor label of this sample is uncertain. The sequencing input was peripheral blood. In nucleotides, the CDR3 is TGTGCCAGCAGCTCGCGACAGGGAGATACTGAAGCTTTCTTT. As protein: CASSSRQGDTEAFF.